This T cell receptor (beta chain) was captured in a study of glioma-infiltrating T cells. Findings of the study overall: Tissue and blood shared very few CDR3 sequences. Non-neoplastic patients had below-expected tissue-blood divergence, while all gliomas exceeded expectation.

TCR alpha and beta CDR3 regions were amplified from RNA using iRepertoire nested multiplex PCR. Tissue mRNA or PBMC total RNA, roughly 100-400 ng, went into one-step reverse transcription and amplification. From the multiplex PCR reads, TCRdb called clonotypes with MiXCR, one entry per CDR3 protein. The sample includes 160,000 or so distinct CDR3 sequences, roughly 45% of them seen just once. As for this clonotype: As yet, its antigen is unknown.

CDR1 and CDR2 from the germline V gene are MNHNY and SVGAGI (reference sequence). V lost 0 bases and J 5 bases, leaving 4 bases between the germline ends. This CDR3 is 13 amino acids long. This receptor was taken from a human donor with low-grade glioma or glioblastoma, undergoing nonglioma brain surgery, or in good health (not recorded which). Sequenced: glioma tissue, nonneoplastic brain tissue, or PBMCs (not recorded which). This chain uses TRBV6-6 with TRBJ2-2; D not certain. Here the CDR3 reads CASSYSFTGELFF. As DNA, the CDR3 is TGTGCCAGCAGTTACTCCTTTACCGGGGAGCTGTTTTTT.